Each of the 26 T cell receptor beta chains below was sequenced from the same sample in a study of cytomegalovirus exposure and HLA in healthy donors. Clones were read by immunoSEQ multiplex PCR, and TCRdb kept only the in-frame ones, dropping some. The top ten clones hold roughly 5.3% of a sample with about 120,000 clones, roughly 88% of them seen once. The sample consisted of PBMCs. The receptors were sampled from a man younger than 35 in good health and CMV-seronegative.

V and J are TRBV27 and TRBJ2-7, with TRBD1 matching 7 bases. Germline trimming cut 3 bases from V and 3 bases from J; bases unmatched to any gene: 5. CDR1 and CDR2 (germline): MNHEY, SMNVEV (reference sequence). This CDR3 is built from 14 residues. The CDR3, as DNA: TGTGCCAGCAGTTTCCGACAGGGAAACTACGAGCAGTACTTC. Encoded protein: CASSFRQGNYEQYF.

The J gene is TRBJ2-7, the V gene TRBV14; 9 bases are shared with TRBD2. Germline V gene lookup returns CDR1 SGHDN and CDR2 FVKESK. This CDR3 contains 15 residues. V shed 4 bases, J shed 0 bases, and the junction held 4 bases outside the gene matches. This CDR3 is CASSPLAGSSYEQYF. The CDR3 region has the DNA TGTGCCAGCAGCCCGCTAGCGGGAAGCTCCTACGAGCAGTACTTC.

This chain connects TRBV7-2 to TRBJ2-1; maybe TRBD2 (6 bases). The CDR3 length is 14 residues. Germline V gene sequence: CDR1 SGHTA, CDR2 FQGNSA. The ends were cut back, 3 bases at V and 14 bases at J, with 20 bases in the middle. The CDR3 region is CASSFSPGDSGEFF. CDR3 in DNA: TGTGCCAGCAGCTTTTCCCCGGGGGACTCCGGGGAGTTCTTC.

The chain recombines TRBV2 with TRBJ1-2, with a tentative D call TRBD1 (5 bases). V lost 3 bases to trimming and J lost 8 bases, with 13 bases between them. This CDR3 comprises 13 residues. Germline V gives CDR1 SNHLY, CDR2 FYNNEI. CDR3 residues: CASSDRQSWGYTF. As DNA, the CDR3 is TGTGCCAGCAGTGATCGACAGAGTTGGGGCTACACCTTC.

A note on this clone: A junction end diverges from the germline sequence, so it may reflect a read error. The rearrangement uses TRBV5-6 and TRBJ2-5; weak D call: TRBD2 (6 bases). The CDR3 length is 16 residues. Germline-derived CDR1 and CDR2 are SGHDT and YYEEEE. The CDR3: CASSRPMGLHQGTQYF. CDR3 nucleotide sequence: TGTGCCAGCAGCCGTCCGATGGGACTCCACCAAGGGACCCAGTACTTC.

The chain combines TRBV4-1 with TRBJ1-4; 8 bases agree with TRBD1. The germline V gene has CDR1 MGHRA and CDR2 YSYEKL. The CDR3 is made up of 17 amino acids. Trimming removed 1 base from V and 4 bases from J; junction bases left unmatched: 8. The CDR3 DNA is TGCGCCAGCAGCCAAGGGACAGGGACAGGACTTAATGAAAAACTGTTTTTT. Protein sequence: CASSQGTGTGLNEKLFF.

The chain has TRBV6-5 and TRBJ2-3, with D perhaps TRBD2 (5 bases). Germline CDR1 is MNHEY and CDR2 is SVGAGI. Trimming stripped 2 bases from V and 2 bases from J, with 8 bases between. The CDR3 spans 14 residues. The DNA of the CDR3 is TGTGCCAGCAGTTACCTAGCTGACACAGATACGCAGTATTTT. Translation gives CASSYLADTDTQYF.

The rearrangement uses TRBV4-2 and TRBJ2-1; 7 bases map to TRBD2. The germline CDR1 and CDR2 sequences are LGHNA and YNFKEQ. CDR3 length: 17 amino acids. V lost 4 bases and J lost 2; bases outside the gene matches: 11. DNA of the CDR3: TGTGCCAGCAGCCGGGAGTGGGGCGGGGGTGCCTACAATGAGCAGTTCTTC. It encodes CASSREWGGGAYNEQFF.

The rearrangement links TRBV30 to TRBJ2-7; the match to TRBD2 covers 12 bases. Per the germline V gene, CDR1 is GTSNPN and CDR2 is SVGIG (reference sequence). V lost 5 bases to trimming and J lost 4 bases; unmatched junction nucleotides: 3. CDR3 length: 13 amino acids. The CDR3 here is CAWETSGRYEQYF. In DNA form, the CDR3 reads TGTGCCTGGGAGACTAGCGGGAGATACGAGCAGTACTTC. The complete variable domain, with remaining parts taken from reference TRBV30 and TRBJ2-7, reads SQTIHQWPATLVQPVGSPLSLECTVEGTSNPNLYWYRQAAGRGLQLLFYSVGIGQISSEVPQNLSASRPQDRQFILSSKKLLLSDSGFYLCAWETSGRYEQYFGPGTRLTVT.

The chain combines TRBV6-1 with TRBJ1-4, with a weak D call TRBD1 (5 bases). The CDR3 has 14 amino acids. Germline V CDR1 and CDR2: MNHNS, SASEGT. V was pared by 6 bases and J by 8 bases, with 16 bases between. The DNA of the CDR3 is TGTGCCAGCAGGGCCCCAGGGAGGCGCGAAAAACTGTTTTTT. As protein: CASRAPGRREKLFF.

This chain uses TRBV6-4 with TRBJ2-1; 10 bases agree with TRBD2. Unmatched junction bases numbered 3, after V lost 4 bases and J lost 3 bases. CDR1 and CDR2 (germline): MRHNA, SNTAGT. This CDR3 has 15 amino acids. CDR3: CASSATSGDYNEQFF. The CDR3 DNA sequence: TGTGCCAGCAGTGCTACTAGCGGGGACTACAATGAGCAGTTCTTC.

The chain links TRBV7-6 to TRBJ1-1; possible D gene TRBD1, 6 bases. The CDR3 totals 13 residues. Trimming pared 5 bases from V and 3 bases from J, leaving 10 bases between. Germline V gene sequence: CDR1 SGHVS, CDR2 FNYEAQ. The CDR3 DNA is TGTGCCAGCAGCCCGACAGGAGACACTGAAGCTTTCTTT. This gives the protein CASSPTGDTEAFF.

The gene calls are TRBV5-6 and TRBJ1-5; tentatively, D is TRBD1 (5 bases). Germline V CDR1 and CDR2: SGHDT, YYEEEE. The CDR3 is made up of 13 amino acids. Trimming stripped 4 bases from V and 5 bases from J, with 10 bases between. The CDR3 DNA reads TGTGCCAGCAGCCCAGGGCGGTATCAGCCCCAGCATTTT. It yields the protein CASSPGRYQPQHF.

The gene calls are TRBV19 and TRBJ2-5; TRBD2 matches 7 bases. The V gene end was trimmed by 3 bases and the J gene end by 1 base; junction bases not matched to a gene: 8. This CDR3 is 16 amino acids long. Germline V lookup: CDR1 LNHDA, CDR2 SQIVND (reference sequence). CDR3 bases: TGTGCCAGTAGTATCCGGCTCGCGGGAGCCCAAGAGACCCAGTACTTC. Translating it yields CASSIRLAGAQETQYF.

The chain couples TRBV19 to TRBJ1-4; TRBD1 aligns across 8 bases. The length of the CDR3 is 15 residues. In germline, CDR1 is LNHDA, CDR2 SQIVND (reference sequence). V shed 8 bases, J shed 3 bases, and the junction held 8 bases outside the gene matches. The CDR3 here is CASSPPGQANEKLFF. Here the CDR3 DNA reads TGTGCCAGTTCCCCCCCGGGACAGGCTAATGAAAAACTGTTTTTT.

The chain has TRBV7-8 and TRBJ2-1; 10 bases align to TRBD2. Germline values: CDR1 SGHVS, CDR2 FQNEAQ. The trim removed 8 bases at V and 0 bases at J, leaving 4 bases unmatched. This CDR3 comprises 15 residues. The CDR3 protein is CASASGGSSYNEQFF. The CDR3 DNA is TGTGCCAGCGCTAGCGGGGGAAGCTCCTACAATGAGCAGTTCTTC.

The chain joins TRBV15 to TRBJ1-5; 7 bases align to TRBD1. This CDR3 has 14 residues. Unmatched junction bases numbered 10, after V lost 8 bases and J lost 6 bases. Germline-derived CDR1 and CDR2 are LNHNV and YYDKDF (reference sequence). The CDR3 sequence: CATQFKQGIQPQHF. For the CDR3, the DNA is TGTGCCACCCAGTTCAAACAGGGGATTCAGCCCCAGCATTTT.

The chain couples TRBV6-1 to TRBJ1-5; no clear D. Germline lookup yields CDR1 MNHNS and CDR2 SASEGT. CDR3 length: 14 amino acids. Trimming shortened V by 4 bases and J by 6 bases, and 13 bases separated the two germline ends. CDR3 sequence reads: CASSAVHLSQPQHF. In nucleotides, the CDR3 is TGTGCCAGCAGTGCCGTTCACCTAAGTCAGCCCCAGCATTTT.

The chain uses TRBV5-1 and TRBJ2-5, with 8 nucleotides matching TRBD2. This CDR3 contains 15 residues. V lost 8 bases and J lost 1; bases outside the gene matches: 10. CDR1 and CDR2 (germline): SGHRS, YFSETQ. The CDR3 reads CASTSGSGSQETQYF. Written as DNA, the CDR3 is TGCGCCAGTACCTCCGGGAGCGGGAGCCAAGAGACCCAGTACTTC. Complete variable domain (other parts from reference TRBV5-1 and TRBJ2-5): KAGVTQTPRYLIKTRGQQVTLSCSPISGHRSVSWYQQTPGQGLQFLFEYFSETQRNKGNFPGRFSGRQFSNSRSEMNVSTLELGDSALYLCASTSGSGSQETQYFGPGTRLLVL.

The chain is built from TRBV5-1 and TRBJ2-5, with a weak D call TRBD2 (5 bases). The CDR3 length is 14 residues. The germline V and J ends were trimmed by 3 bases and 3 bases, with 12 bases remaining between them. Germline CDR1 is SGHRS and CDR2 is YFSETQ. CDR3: CASSWGPAEETQYF. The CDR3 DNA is TGCGCCAGCAGCTGGGGTCCAGCGGAAGAGACCCAGTACTTC.

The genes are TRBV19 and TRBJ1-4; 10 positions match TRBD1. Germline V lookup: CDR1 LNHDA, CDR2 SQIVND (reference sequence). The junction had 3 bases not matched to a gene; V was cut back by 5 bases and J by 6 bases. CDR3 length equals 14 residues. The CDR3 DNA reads TGTGCCAGTAGTGTGGGGACAGGGGATGAAAAACTGTTTTTT. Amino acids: CASSVGTGDEKLFF.

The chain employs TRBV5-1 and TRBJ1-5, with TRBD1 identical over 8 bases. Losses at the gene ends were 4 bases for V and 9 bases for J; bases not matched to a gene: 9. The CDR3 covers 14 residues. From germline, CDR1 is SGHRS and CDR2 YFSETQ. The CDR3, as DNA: TGCGCCAGCAGCCCCGGACAGGGCCGCTGGCCCCAGCATTTT. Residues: CASSPGQGRWPQHF.

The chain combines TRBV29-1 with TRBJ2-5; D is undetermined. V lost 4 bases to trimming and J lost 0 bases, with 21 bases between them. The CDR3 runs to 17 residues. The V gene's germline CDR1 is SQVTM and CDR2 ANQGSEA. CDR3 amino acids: CSVGPPSRPKDQETQYF. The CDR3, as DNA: TGCAGCGTTGGGCCACCGAGCAGGCCAAAGGACCAAGAGACCCAGTACTTC.

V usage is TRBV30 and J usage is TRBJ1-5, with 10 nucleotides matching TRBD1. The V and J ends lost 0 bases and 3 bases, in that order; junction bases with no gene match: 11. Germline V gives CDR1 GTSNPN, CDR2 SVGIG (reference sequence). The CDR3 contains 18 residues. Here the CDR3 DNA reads TGTGCCTGGAGTGTACGTGGACAGGGGGTTCCGGCCAATCAGCCCCAGCATTTT. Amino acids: CAWSVRGQGVPANQPQHF.

CDR3 amino acids: CASCRDRRLYSNQPQHF. Written as DNA, the CDR3 is TGTGCCAGCTGCCGGGACAGGAGGCTTTATAGCAATCAGCCCCAGCATTTT. V gene TRBV19 combines with J gene TRBJ1-5, with 8 bases aligning to TRBD1. J lost 0 bases, V lost 9 bases, and 13 bases had no gene match. Germline lookup yields CDR1 LNHDA and CDR2 SQIVND (reference sequence). This CDR3 has 17 residues.

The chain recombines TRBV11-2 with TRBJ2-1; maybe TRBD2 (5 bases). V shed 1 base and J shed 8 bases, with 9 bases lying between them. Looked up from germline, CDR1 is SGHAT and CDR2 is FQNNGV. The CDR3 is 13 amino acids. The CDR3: CASSLVRRDEQFF. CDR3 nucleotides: TGTGCCAGCAGCTTAGTTCGGCGGGATGAGCAGTTCTTC.